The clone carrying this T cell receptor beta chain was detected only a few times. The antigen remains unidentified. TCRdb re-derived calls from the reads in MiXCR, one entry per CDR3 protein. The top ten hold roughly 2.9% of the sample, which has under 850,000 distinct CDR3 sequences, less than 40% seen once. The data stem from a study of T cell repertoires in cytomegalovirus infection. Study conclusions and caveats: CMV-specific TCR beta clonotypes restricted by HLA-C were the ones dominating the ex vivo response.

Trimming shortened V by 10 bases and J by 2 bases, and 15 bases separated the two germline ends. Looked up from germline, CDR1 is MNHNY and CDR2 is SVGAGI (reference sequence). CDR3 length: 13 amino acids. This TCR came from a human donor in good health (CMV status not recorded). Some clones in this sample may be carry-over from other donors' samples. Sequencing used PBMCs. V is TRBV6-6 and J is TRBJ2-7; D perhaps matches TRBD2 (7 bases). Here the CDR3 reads CATSGRGPYEQYF. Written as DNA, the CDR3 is TGTGCCACCTCTGGGCGGGGGCCCTACGAGCAGTACTTC.